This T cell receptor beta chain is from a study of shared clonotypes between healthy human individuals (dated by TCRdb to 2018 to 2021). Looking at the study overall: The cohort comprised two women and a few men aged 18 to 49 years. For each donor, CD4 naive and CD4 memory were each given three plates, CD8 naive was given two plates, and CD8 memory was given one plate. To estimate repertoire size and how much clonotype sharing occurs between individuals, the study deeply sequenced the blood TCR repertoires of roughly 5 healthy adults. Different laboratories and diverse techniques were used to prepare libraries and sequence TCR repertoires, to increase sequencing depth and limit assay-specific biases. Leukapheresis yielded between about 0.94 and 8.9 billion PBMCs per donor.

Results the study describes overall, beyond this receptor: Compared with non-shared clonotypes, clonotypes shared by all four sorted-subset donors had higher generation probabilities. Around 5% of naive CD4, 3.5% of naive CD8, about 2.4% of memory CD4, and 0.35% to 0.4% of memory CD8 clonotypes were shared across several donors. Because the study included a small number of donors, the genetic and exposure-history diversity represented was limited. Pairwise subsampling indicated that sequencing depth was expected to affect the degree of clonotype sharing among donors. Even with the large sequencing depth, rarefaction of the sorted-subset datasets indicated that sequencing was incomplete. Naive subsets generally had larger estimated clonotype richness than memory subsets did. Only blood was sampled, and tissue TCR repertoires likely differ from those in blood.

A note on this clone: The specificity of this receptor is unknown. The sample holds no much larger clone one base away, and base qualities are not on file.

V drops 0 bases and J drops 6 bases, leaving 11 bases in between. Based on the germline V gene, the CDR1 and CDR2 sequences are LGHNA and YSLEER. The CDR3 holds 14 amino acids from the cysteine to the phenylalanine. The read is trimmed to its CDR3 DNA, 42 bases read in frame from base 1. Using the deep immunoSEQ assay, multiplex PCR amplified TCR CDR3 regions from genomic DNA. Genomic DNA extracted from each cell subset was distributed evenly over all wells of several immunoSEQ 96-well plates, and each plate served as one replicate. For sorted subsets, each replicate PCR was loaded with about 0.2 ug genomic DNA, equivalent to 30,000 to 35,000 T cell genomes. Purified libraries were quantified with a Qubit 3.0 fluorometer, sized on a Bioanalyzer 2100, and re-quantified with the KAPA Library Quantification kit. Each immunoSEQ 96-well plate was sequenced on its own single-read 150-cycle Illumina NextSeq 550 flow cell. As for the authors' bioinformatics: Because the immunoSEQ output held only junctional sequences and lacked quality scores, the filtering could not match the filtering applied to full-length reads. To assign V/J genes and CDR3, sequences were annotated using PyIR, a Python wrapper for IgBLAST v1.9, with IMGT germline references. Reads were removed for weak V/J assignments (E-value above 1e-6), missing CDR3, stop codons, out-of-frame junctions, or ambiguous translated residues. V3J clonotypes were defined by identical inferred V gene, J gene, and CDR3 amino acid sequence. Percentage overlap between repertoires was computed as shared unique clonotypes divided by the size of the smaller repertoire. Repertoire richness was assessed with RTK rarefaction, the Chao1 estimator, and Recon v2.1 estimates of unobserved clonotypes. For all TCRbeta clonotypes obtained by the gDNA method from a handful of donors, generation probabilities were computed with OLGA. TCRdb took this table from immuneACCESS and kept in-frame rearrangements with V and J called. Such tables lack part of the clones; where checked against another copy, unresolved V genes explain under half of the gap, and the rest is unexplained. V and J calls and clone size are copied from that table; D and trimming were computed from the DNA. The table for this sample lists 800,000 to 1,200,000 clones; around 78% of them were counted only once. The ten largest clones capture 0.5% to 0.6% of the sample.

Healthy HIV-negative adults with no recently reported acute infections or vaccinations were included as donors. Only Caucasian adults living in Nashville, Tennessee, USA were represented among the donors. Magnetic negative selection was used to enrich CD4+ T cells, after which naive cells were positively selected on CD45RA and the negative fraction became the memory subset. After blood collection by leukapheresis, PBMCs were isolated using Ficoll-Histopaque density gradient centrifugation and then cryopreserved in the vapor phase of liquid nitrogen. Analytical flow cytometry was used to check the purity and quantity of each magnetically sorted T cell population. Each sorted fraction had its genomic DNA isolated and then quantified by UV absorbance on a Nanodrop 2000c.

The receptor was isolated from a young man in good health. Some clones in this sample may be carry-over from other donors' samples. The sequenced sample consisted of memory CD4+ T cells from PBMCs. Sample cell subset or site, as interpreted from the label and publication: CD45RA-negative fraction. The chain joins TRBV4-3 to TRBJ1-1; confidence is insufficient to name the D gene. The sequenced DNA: TGCGCCAGCAGCCAAGAACGGGGATACTCTGAAGCTTTCTTT. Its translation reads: CASSQERGYSEAFF.